The clone carrying this T cell receptor beta chain was seen many times. Antigen unknown. The source of the sample is a study of identical twins. Study-level findings and limits: Insertions ran lower in abundant cord blood beta clonotypes, though not in memory repertoires. With monozygotic twins, out-of-frame TCR alpha sharing exceeded what models estimated.

V dropped 7 bases and J dropped 5 bases, with 18 bases sitting between them. This CDR3 contains 14 residues. Germline CDR1 SQVTM, CDR2 ANQGSEA. Every sampled donor was Caucasian and healthy. Template switching added a universal primer binding site, and final cDNA carried unique molecular identifiers. TCRdb re-derived calls from the 5' RACE reads in MiXCR, one entry per CDR3 protein. This table holds roughly 1,500,000 distinct CDR3 sequences, more than 30% found once. The TCR was taken from a newborn girl in good health. V and J are TRBV29-1 and TRBJ2-1; D is possibly TRBD1 (5 bases). What was sequenced was cord blood. CDR3 nucleotides: TGCAGCGCAGCGACAGTCCCCTCACACAATGAGCAGTTCTTC. Amino acids: CSAATVPSHNEQFF.